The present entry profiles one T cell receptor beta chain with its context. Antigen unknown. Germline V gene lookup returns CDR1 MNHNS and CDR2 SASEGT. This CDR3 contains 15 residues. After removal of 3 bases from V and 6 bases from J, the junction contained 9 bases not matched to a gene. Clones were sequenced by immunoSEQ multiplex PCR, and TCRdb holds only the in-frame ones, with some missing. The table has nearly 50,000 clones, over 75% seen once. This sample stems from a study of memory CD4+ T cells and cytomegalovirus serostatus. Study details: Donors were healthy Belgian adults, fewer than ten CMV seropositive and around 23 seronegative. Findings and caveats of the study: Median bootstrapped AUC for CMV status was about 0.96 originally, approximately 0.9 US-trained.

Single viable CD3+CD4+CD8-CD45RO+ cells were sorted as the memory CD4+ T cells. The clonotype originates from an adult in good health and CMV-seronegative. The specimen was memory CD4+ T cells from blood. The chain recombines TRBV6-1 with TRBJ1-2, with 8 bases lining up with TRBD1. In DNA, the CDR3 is TGTGCCAGCAGTGACAGGGGGCGGTTGGTTGATGGCTACACCTTC. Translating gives CASSDRGRLVDGYTF.